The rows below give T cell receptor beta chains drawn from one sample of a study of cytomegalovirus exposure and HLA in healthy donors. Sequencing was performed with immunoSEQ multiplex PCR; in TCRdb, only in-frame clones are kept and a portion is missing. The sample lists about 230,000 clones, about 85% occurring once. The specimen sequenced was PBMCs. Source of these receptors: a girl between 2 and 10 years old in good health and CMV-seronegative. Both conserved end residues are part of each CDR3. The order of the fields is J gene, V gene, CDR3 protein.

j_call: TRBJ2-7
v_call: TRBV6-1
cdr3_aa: CASGQGYEQYF

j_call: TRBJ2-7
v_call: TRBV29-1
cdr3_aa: CSVERQGGLEQYF

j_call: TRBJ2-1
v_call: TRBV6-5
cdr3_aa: CAAGGGNEQFF

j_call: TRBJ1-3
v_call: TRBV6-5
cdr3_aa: CASSYSLLGAVNTIYF

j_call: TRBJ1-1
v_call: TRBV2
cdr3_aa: CASSGWGQGSEAFF

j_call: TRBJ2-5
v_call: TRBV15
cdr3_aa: CATSRGPETQYF

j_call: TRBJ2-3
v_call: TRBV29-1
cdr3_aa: CSVGDSAGVRDTQYF

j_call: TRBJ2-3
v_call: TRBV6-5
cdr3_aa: CASSYSTGSTDTQYF

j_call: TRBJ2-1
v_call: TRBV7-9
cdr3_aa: CASSFGDFNEQFF

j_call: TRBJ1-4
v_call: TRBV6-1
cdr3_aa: CASKTTGSFNEKLFF

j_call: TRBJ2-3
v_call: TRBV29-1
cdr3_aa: CSVVGGYDTQYF

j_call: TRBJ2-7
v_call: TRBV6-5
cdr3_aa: CASSRPGTGTYEQYF

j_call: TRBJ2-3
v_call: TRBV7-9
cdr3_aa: CASSLRPGKTDTQYF

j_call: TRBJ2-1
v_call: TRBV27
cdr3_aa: CASSLPTGINEQFF

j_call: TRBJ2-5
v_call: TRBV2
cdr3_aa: CASSLASGGETQYF

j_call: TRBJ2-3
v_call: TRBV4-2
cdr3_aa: CASSQDLAGASTDTQYF

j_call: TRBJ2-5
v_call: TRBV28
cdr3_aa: CASSYGLGSGTQYF

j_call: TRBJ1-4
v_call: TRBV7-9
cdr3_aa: CASSYGSGGTNEKLFF

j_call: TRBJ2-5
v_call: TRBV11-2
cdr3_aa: CASSPGGGGQYF

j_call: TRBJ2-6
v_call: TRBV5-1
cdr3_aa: CASSPTPAGANVLTF

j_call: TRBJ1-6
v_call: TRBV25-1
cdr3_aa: CASSETSEYNSPLHF

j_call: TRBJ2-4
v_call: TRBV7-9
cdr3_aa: CASSSTGVVENIQYF

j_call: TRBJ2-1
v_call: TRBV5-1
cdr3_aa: CASSLPGQGYNEQFF

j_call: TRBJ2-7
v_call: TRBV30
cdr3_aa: CAWAGTVFYEQYF

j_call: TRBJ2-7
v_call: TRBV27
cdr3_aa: CASSGQGVRYEQYF

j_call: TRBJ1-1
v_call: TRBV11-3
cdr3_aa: CASSFPMTENTEAFF

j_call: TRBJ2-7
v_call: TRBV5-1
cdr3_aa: CATGTGIGNEQYF

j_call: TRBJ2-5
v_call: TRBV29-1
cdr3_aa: CSVEVNRGRHWETQYF

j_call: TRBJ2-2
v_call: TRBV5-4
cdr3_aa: CASSLARQGSGTGELFF

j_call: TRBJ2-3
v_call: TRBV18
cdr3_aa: CASSPVAGSTDTQYF

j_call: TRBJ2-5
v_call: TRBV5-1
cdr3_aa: CASVRQGLQETQYF

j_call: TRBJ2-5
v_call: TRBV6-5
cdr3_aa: CASRPGVGEQYF